A selection of T cell receptor beta chains follows, all from one sample in a study of blood T cell repertoires in COVID-19. Sequencing was performed with immunoSEQ multiplex PCR; in TCRdb, only in-frame clones are kept and a portion is missing. The table includes 250,000 to 350,000 clones, about 85% detected once. The sequenced sample consisted of PBMCs or T cells enriched from blood (not recorded which). Every receptor here comes from a woman aged 45-59 years who had recovered from COVID-19. The CDR3 runs from the conserved cysteine through the conserved F or W. Fields, in order: V gene, D gene, clone size, J gene, CDR3 DNA, CDR3 protein. A D gene is named only where the DNA matches it firmly. A clone size is listed for some rows: how often the clone was seen (once, few, many), or a class if it is expanded.

v_gene: TRBV3-1/TRBV3-2
d_gene: -
abundance: -
j_gene: TRBJ2-1
CDR3nt: TGTGCCAGCAGCCACCACTCCCGTTACAATGAGCAGTTCTTC
CDR3aa: CASSHHSRYNEQFF

v_gene: TRBV2
d_gene: TRBD2
abundance: -
j_gene: TRBJ2-5
CDR3nt: TGTGCCAGCAGTGTAGGGAGGAGCGGGGGGTACCAAGAGACCCAGTACTTC
CDR3aa: CASSVGRSGGYQETQYF

v_gene: TRBV21-1
d_gene: -
abundance: -
j_gene: TRBJ2-2
CDR3nt: TGTGCCAGCAGCGAGACCGGACTCACCGGGGAGCTGTTTTTT
CDR3aa: CASSETGLTGELFF

v_gene: TRBV28
d_gene: TRBD1
abundance: -
j_gene: TRBJ2-2
CDR3nt: TGTGCCAGCAACCTGGACAGGAGAAACACCGGGGAGCTGTTTTTT
CDR3aa: CASNLDRRNTGELFF

v_gene: TRBV20-1
d_gene: -
abundance: -
j_gene: TRBJ1-2
CDR3nt: TGCAGTGCTAGTGTGGGGGCCTATGGCTACACCTTC
CDR3aa: CSASVGAYGYTF

v_gene: TRBV21-1
d_gene: -
abundance: -
j_gene: TRBJ1-5
CDR3nt: TGTGCCAGCAGCAAAGTTACAAATCTTACTCAGCCCCAGCATTTT
CDR3aa: CASSKVTNLTQPQHF

v_gene: TRBV27
d_gene: -
abundance: -
j_gene: TRBJ2-7
CDR3nt: TGTGCCAGCAGTCTTGGCCTCGCCTACGAGCAGTACTTC
CDR3aa: CASSLGLAYEQYF

v_gene: TRBV20-1
d_gene: -
abundance: -
j_gene: TRBJ1-2
CDR3nt: TGCAGTGCTAGTTTCCCGCAGGGCCTATTCTATGGCTACACCTTC
CDR3aa: CSASFPQGLFYGYTF

v_gene: TRBV24-1
d_gene: -
abundance: once
j_gene: TRBJ2-1
CDR3nt: TGTGCCACCAGTGATGTGTCAGGGGCGACAATAAACTCCTACAATGAGCAGTTCTTC
CDR3aa: CATSDVSGATINSYNEQFF

v_gene: TRBV3-1/TRBV3-2
d_gene: TRBD1
abundance: -
j_gene: TRBJ1-1
CDR3nt: TGTGCCAGCAGCCTTCGACAGGGGGTCACTGAAGCTTTCTTT
CDR3aa: CASSLRQGVTEAFF

v_gene: TRBV18
d_gene: TRBD2
abundance: -
j_gene: TRBJ2-5
CDR3nt: TGTGCCAGCTCACCGGGGACGGTCGGGAGGGCCCAGTACTTC
CDR3aa: CASSPGTVGRAQYF

v_gene: TRBV6-1
d_gene: -
abundance: -
j_gene: TRBJ1-5
CDR3nt: TGTGCCAGCAGTGCGGGACACGGGGATAGGAATCAGCCCCAGCATTTT
CDR3aa: CASSAGHGDRNQPQHF

v_gene: TRBV24-1
d_gene: -
abundance: -
j_gene: TRBJ2-2
CDR3nt: TGTGCCACCAGTGATTCGTTAGCCGGGGAGCTGTTTTTT
CDR3aa: CATSDSLAGELFF

v_gene: TRBV12-2
d_gene: -
abundance: -
j_gene: TRBJ2-4
CDR3nt: TGTGCAAGTCGCTTAGGCCCCGGACAGAGCGGGGTAGCCAAAAACATTCAGTACTTC
CDR3aa: CASRLGPGQSGVAKNIQYF

v_gene: TRBV12-5
d_gene: -
abundance: -
j_gene: TRBJ1-3
CDR3nt: TGTGCTAGTGGTTTGGGGGGCGGAAACACCATATATTTT
CDR3aa: CASGLGGGNTIYF

v_gene: TRBV5-1
d_gene: TRBD1
abundance: few
j_gene: TRBJ1-2
CDR3nt: TGCGCCAGCAGCACCGCACCCGGGACAGGAACTAACTATGGCTACACCTTC
CDR3aa: CASSTAPGTGTNYGYTF

v_gene: TRBV5-1
d_gene: TRBD1
abundance: -
j_gene: TRBJ2-5
CDR3nt: TGCGCCAGCAGCGGACAGGGAGATCAAGAGACCCAGTACTTC
CDR3aa: CASSGQGDQETQYF

v_gene: TRBV9
d_gene: -
abundance: -
j_gene: TRBJ1-1
CDR3nt: TGTGCCAGCAGCGTAGTTGGCAGGTGGAACACTGAAGCTTTCTTT
CDR3aa: CASSVVGRWNTEAFF

v_gene: TRBV28
d_gene: -
abundance: -
j_gene: TRBJ2-3
CDR3nt: TGTGCCAGCCAAGGGGTAGCGGCCACAGATACGCAGTATTTT
CDR3aa: CASQGVAATDTQYF

v_gene: TRBV4-1
d_gene: TRBD2
abundance: -
j_gene: TRBJ2-1
CDR3nt: TGCGCCAGCAGCCAAGGGCGGATTTTAGCGGGAGCCAGGGTTAATGAGCAGTTCTTC
CDR3aa: CASSQGRILAGARVNEQFF

v_gene: TRBV7-9
d_gene: TRBD2
abundance: -
j_gene: TRBJ2-3
CDR3nt: TGTGCCACCACGCCCGGGACTAACACAGATACGCAGTATTTT
CDR3aa: CATTPGTNTDTQYF

v_gene: TRBV7-2
d_gene: -
abundance: -
j_gene: TRBJ2-2
CDR3nt: TGTGCCAGCAGCCCGAATCGAGCTGCCGGGGAGCTGTTTTTT
CDR3aa: CASSPNRAAGELFF

v_gene: TRBV7-2
d_gene: TRBD1
abundance: -
j_gene: TRBJ2-7
CDR3nt: TGTGCCAGCAGCCAACAGGACAGGGGAGGGAACGAGCAGTACTTC
CDR3aa: CASSQQDRGGNEQYF

v_gene: TRBV19
d_gene: TRBD2
abundance: -
j_gene: TRBJ2-1
CDR3nt: TGTGCCAGTAGTACGGGACTACTACGCAATGAGCAGTTCTTC
CDR3aa: CASSTGLLRNEQFF

v_gene: TRBV4-2
d_gene: TRBD2
abundance: once
j_gene: TRBJ2-3
CDR3nt: TGTGCCAGCAGCCTAGCGGGGGGGAGCACAGATACGCAGTATTTT
CDR3aa: CASSLAGGSTDTQYF

v_gene: TRBV27
d_gene: -
abundance: -
j_gene: TRBJ1-1
CDR3nt: TGTGCCAGCAGAGACGCGACACTTCCTGAAGCTTTCTTT
CDR3aa: CASRDATLPEAFF

v_gene: TRBV4-3
d_gene: TRBD2
abundance: -
j_gene: TRBJ2-1
CDR3nt: TGCGCCAGCAGCCAAGAGGGACTAGCGAATTCGGTAAATGAGCAGTTCTTC
CDR3aa: CASSQEGLANSVNEQFF

v_gene: TRBV7-3
d_gene: TRBD2
abundance: -
j_gene: TRBJ2-1
CDR3nt: TGTGCCAGCAGCTTAAACCCGGGGGGGTATAATGAGCAGTTCTTC
CDR3aa: CASSLNPGGYNEQFF

v_gene: TRBV5-1
d_gene: TRBD1
abundance: -
j_gene: TRBJ1-1
CDR3nt: TGCGCCAGCAGCTGGGGGACAGGGGAGGGAACTGAAGCTTTCTTT
CDR3aa: CASSWGTGEGTEAFF